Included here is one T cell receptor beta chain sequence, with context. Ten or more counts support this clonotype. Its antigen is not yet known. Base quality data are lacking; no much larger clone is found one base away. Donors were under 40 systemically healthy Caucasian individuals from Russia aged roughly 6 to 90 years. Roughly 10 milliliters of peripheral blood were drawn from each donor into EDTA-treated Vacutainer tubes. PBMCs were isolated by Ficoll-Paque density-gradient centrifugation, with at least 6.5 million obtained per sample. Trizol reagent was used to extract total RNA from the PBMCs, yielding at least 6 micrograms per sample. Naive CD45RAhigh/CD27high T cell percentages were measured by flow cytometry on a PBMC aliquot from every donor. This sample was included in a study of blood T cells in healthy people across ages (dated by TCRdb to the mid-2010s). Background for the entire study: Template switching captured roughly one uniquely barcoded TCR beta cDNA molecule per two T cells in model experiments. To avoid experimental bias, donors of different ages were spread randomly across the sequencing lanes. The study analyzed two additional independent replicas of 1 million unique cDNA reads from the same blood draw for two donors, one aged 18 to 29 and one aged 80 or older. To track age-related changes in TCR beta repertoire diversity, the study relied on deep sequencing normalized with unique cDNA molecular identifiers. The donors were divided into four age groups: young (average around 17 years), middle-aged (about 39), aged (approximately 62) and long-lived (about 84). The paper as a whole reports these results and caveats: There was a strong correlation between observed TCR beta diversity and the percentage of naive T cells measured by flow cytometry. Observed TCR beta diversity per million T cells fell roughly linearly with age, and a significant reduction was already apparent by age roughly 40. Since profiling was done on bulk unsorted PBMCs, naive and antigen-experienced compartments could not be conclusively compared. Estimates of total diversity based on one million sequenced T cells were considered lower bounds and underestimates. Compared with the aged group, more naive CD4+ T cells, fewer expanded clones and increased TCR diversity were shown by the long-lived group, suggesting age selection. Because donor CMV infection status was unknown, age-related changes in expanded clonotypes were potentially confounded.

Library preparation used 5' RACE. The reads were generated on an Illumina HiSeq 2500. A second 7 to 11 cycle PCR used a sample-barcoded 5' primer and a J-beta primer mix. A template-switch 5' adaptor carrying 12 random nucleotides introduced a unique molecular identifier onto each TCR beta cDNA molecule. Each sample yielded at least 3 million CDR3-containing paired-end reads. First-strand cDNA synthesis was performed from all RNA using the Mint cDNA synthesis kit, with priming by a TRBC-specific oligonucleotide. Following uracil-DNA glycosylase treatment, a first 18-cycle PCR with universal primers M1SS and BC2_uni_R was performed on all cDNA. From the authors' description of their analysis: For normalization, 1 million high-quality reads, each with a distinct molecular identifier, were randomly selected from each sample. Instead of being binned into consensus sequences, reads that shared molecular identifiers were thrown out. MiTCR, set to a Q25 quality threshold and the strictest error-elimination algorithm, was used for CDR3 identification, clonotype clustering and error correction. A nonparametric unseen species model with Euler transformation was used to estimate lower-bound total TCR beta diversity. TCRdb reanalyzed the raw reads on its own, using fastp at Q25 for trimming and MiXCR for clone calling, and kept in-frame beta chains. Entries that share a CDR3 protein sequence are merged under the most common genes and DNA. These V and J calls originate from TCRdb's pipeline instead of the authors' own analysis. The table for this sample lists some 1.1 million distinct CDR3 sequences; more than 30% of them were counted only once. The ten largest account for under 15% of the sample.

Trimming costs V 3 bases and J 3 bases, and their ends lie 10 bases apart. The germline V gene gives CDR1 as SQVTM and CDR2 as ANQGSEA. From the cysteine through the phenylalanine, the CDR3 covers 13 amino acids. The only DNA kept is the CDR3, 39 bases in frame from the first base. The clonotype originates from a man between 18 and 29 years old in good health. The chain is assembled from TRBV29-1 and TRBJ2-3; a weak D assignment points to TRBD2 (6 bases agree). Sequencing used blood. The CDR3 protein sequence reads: CSVDLTSTDTQYF. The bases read TGCAGCGTTGATCTGACTAGTACAGATACGCAGTATTTT.